This T cell receptor beta chain derives from a study of cytomegalovirus exposure and HLA in healthy donors. Across the whole study: Most genotyped donors, 65% to 85% of about 400, had Caucasian-associated genetic ancestry. Findings and caveats of the study: Per a later analysis, roughly 17,000 TCR beta sequences showed association with HLA alleles at 0.05 false discovery rate. Reports showed the classifier diagnosing cytomegalovirus status with high specificity and sensitivity.

Amplification used 60 Vbeta primers and 13 Jbeta primers. Measured with immunoSEQ multiplex PCR; TCRdb has only the in-frame clones, and not every one. Of 100,000 to 130,000 clones listed, roughly 82% are singletons. At the time of sampling, donors were nominally healthy, though unrecorded immune exposures were likely. Note on this clone: What it binds is unknown.

The V gene end was trimmed by 5 bases and the J gene end by 3 bases; junction bases not matched to a gene: 8. The CDR3 is made up of 16 amino acids. CDR1 and CDR2 (germline): KGHSH, LQKENI. The chain has TRBV18 and TRBJ2-1; 9 bases align to TRBD1. The material sequenced was PBMCs. The clonotype originates from a male donor in good health and CMV-seronegative. CDR3 bases: TGTGCCAGCTCAGCGACGGGACAGGGCCTCTACAATGAGCAGTTCTTC. Protein product: CASSATGQGLYNEQFF.